This T cell receptor beta chain was documented in a study of blood T cell repertoires in COVID-19. Germline-derived CDR1 and CDR2 are MNHNY and SVGAGI (reference sequence). Germline trimming cut 0 bases from V and 7 bases from J; bases unmatched to any gene: 2. The CDR3 length is 15 residues. Assay used: immunoSEQ multiplex PCR; TCRdb lists only in-frame clones, some missing. The top ten hold approximately 3.3% of the sample, which has 150,000 to 200,000 clones, less than 85% seen once. The chain is built from TRBV6-6 and TRBJ1-4; 10 bases fit TRBD1. The specimen was peripheral blood. The clonotype comes from a human donor with acute or convalescent COVID-19. The donor label of this sample is uncertain. CDR3 sequence (DNA): TGTGCCAGCAGTTACTCACGGACAGGGGGTGAAAAACTGTTTTTT. Its translation is CASSYSRTGGEKLFF.